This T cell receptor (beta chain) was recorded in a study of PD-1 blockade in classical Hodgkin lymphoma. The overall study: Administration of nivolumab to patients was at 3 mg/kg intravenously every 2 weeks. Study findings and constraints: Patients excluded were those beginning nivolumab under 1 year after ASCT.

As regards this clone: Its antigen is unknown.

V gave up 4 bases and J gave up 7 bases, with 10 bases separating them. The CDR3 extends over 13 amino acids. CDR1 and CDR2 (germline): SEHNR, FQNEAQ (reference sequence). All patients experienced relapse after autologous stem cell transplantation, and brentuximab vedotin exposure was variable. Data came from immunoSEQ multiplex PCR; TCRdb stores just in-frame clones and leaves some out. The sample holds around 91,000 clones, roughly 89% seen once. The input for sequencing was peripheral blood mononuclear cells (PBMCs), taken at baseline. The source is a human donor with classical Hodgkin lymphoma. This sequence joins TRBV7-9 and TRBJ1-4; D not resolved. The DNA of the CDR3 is TGTGCCAGCAGCTCGTTCAAGGTTGAAAAACTGTTTTTT. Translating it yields CASSSFKVEKLFF.